Many counts were recorded for the clone carrying this T cell receptor beta chain. This entry belongs to a study of T cells in Graves' hyperthyroidism and ophthalmopathy. Hyperthyroidism was newly diagnosed in patients aged 18 to 65 (duration under 2 months). Those patients with uncontrolled infection, other autoimmune disease, pregnancy or lactation were excluded. Diagnoses rested on clinical symptoms, serum thyroxine and TRAb, thyroid ultrasound and orbital computed tomography. A roughly 9.3 ml volume of fresh peripheral blood provided the PBMCs. The source material, RNA transcripts, was used to amplify TCR beta CDR3 regions. During a first-round RT-PCR of the TCR CDR3, the HTBI primer set was used. TCRdb ran MiXCR on the multiplex PCR reads and lists one entry per CDR3 protein. Of under 300,000 distinct CDR3 sequences detected, 10% to 15% appear once; the ten largest clones hold roughly 8%. The CDR3 is 15 residues long. The V gene lost 2 bases and the J gene lost 7 bases, with 18 bases spanning the gap. The germline CDR1 and CDR2 sequences are DFQATT and SNEGSKA (reference sequence).

This sequence joins TRBV20-1 and TRBJ2-1; D is unclear. Material: blood. The origin of this receptor is a woman in her twenties or thirties with Graves' hyperthyroidism that later progressed to Graves' ophthalmopathy. The CDR3 region is CSARTRRPVLNEQFF. The DNA of the CDR3 is TGCAGTGCTAGAACTCGCCGTCCAGTCCTAAATGAGCAGTTCTTC.